This TCR beta chain came from a study of OX40 agonist ivuxolimab in advanced cancers. Across the whole study: Patients received ivuxolimab, an agonistic anti-OX40 (CD134) antibody.

Germline CDR1 and CDR2: SGHRS and YFSETQ. The CDR3 length is 15 residues. The V end lost 2 bases, the J end lost 2 bases, and 13 bases lay between the germline ends. The table came from immunoSEQ multiplex PCR; TCRdb's copy has only in-frame clones and leaves some out. The table has roughly 82,000 clones, roughly 85% seen once. With respect to this clone: Antigen specificity is unknown.

Study-wide results and caveats: At doses 0.1 to 3.0 mg/kg, CD4+ and CD8+ clones expanded.

The receptor was isolated from an adult with an advanced solid tumor such as melanoma, head and neck, liver or kidney cancer. This chain links TRBV5-1 with TRBJ2-5; no definite D call. The starting material was CD4+ or CD8+ T cells sorted from blood, obtained in a trial of the OX40 agonist ivuxolimab. The CDR3 DNA is TGCGCCAGCAGCTTCGGTCCAGGAGTACAAGAGACCCAGTACTTC. Its translation is CASSFGPGVQETQYF.